These 28 T cell receptor beta chains came from one sample sequenced in a study of blood T cells in healthy people across ages. A second PCR, run for roughly 7 to 12 cycles, used a sample-barcoded 5' primer plus a J-beta primer mix. TCRdb reanalysed the 5' RACE reads using MiXCR and keeps one entry per CDR3 protein. The repertoire holds about 1.5 million distinct CDR3 sequences, with roughly 40% as singletons. Material for sequencing was blood. The receptors derive from a woman under 30 in good health.

This clonotype showed up just a few times. The CDR3 here is CASSSGRAYGYTF. The CDR3 DNA follows: TGTGCCAGCAGCTCGGGTCGAGCCTATGGCTACACCTTC. The chain recombines TRBV7-9 with TRBJ1-2; D call uncertain. The CDR3 sequence is 13 residues long. Germline CDR1 SEHNR, CDR2 FQNEAQ (reference sequence). Deletions cut 4 bases from V and 4 bases from J, with 10 bases between.

The chain uses TRBV20-1 and TRBJ2-1; 9 bases align to TRBD2. This CDR3 is built from 13 residues. CDR1 is DFQATT and CDR2 is SNEGSKA in the germline V gene (reference sequence). Trimming at V came to 1 base and at J to 10 bases, leaving 5 bases not matched to a gene. The CDR3 loop is CSARGGTSKEQFF. The CDR3 nucleotides are TGCAGTGCTAGAGGGGGGACTAGCAAAGAGCAGTTCTTC.

This rearrangement joins TRBV14 to TRBJ2-1, with 7 positions matching TRBD1. Germline V lookup: CDR1 SGHDN, CDR2 FVKESK. Unmatched junction bases numbered 20, after V lost 5 bases and J lost 10 bases. The CDR3 loop spans 17 amino acids. CDR3 sequence (DNA): TGTGCCAGCAGCACCTATAGGGGGCCCCAAGGGGTAACCGAGCAGTTCTTC. Translating gives CASSTYRGPQGVTEQFF.

The rearrangement uses TRBV6-1 and TRBJ1-5; D not resolved. The ends were cut back, 2 bases at V and 8 bases at J, with 13 bases in the middle. This CDR3 has 14 amino acids. The germline gives CDR1 MNHNS, CDR2 SASEGT. CDR3 coding DNA: TGTGCCAGCAGTGAAAACGGCTCCTGGAAGCCCCAGCATTTT. Translating it yields CASSENGSWKPQHF.

This chain connects TRBV27 to TRBJ1-5; D not resolved. The CDR3 has 14 residues. The germline V gene has CDR1 MNHEY and CDR2 SMNVEV (reference sequence). V lost 3 bases, J lost 3 bases, and 9 bases lay in between. The CDR3 DNA follows: TGTGCCAGCAGTTTTTGGGGTAACAATCAGCCCCAGCATTTT. This translates into CASSFWGNNQPQHF.

V and J are TRBV20-1 and TRBJ2-5, with TRBD2 identical over 8 bases. The J call may be mistaken, given a closer DNA end match to TRBJ2-7. This CDR3 has 14 amino acids. The germline gives CDR1 DFQATT, CDR2 SNEGSKA (reference sequence). The CDR3 DNA follows: TGCAGTGCTAGAGGGGCTAGCGGGTGGTACGAGCAGTACTTC. Translated, it gives CSARGASGWYEQYF.

This sequence joins TRBV12-3 or TRBV12-4 and TRBJ1-6, with 7 bases identical to TRBD1. The length of the CDR3 is 16 residues. Losses at the gene ends were 4 bases for V and 9 bases for J; bases not matched to a gene: 12. This chain's CDR3 is CASSSGQTGEGSPLHF. The CDR3 DNA reads TGTGCCAGCAGTTCCGGACAAACAGGGGAGGGTTCACCCCTCCACTTT.

V is TRBV20-1 and J is TRBJ1-1, with 12 positions matching TRBD1. The CDR3 has 17 residues. Losses at the gene ends were 6 bases for V and 1 base for J; bases not matched to a gene: 12. Looked up from germline, CDR1 is DFQATT and CDR2 is SNEGSKA (reference sequence). In nucleotides, the CDR3 is TGCAGTGCAACTAACCGGGACAGGGGGCAAAAGAACACTGAAGCTTTCTTT. As protein: CSATNRDRGQKNTEAFF.

This clonotype was counted only a few times. V usage is TRBV7-2 and J usage is TRBJ2-1, with D unresolved. Between the trimmed V and J ends, which lost 4 bases and 12 bases, there was a span of 13 bases. The V gene's germline CDR1 is SGHTA and CDR2 FQGNSA. The CDR3 length is 12 residues. CDR3 protein: CASSYGSGLQFF. The CDR3 region has the DNA TGTGCCAGCAGCTACGGATCTGGTCTGCAGTTCTTC.

This clonotype was observed once. The chain is built from TRBV3-1 and TRBJ2-1, with D possibly TRBD1 on 5 matching bases. There are 18 residues in the CDR3. The V gene lost 1 base and the J gene lost 0 bases, with 16 bases spanning the gap. CDR1 and CDR2 (germline): LGHDT, YNNKEL (reference sequence). The CDR3 here is CASSQGGHWQRSYNEQFF. The DNA for the CDR3 is TGTGCCAGCAGCCAAGGAGGACATTGGCAGCGCTCCTACAATGAGCAGTTCTTC.

This sequence joins TRBV10-3 and TRBJ2-1, with 9 bases identical to TRBD2. The CDR3 has 14 amino acids. J lost 8 bases, V lost 3 bases, and 5 bases had no gene match. From germline, CDR1 is ENHRY and CDR2 SYGVKD. This CDR3 is CAISEIAGDDEQFF. The DNA for the CDR3 is TGTGCCATCAGTGAAATAGCGGGAGACGATGAGCAGTTCTTC.

The V gene is TRBV5-1, the J gene TRBJ2-3; the match to TRBD1 covers 8 bases. The V and J ends lost 10 bases and 4 bases, in that order; junction bases with no gene match: 17. Germline V CDR1 and CDR2: SGHRS, YFSETQ. The CDR3 sequence is 16 residues long. The CDR3 loop reads CASQGAQGARADTQYF. CDR3 DNA sequence: TGCGCCTCCCAGGGGGCCCAGGGGGCACGAGCAGATACGCAGTATTTT.

This chain links TRBV7-3 with TRBJ1-2; perhaps TRBD1 as D (6 bases). CDR1 SGHTA and CDR2 FQGTGA come from the germline V gene. V was cut by 3 bases and J by 5 bases, with 10 bases left in between. The CDR3 loop spans 13 amino acids. The CDR3 DNA follows: TGTGCCAGCAGCTTGGGGGCATTTTATGGCTACACCTTC. Translating it yields CASSLGAFYGYTF.

This clonotype appeared a single time. The V gene is TRBV5-1, the J gene TRBJ2-5, with 13 nucleotides matching TRBD2. Losses at the gene ends were 0 bases for V and 11 bases for J; bases not matched to a gene: 10. Looked up from germline, CDR1 is SGHRS and CDR2 is YFSETQ. This CDR3 has 16 residues. CDR3 amino acids: CASSLVFGTSGNEQYF. The CDR3 DNA is TGCGCCAGCAGCTTGGTTTTTGGGACTAGCGGGAATGAGCAGTACTTC.

Comment on this clonotype: An end of the junction differs from the germline gene, which may be a read error. V usage is TRBV28 and J usage is TRBJ2-3; 7 nucleotides line up with TRBD1. The CDR3 contains 15 residues. The germline V gene has CDR1 MDHEN and CDR2 SYDVKM. CDR3 in amino acids: CTSGRTGASTDTQYF. CDR3 in DNA: TGTACCAGCGGCCGGACAGGCGCCAGCACAGATACGCAGTATTTT.

The rearrangement uses TRBV12-2 and TRBJ2-1; the DNA was not used to check the table's D call, TRBD1. TRBV12-2 is assigned pseudogene status. The CDR3 is 15 residues long. The CDR3 loop is CASRPGDRVEDEQFF. The CDR3 nucleotides read TGTGCAAGTCGCCCCGGGGACAGGGTGGAGGATGAGCAGTTCTTC.

The chain is built from TRBV7-9 and TRBJ1-1; D is perhaps TRBD1 (6 bases). The CDR3 sequence is 15 residues long. The ends were cut back, 5 bases at V and 5 bases at J, with 18 bases in the middle. Germline V gene lookup returns CDR1 SEHNR and CDR2 FQNEAQ (reference sequence). The CDR3 DNA sequence: TGTGCCAGCAGCCTAGACGTCAGGGGTGGTACTGAAGCTTTCTTT. Residues: CASSLDVRGGTEAFF. Full variable domain (rest looked up from reference TRBV7-9 and TRBJ1-1): DTGVSQNPRHKITKRGQNVTFRCDPISEHNRLYWYRQTLGQGPEFLTYFQNEAQLEKSRLLSDRFSAERPKGSFSTLEIQRTEQGDSAMYLCASSLDVRGGTEAFFGQGTRLTVV.

Written as DNA, the CDR3 is TGTGCCAGCAGTCGCGGGTGGGGCTCTTACACTGAAGCTTTCTTT. This codes for CASSRGWGSYTEAFF. This chain joins TRBV27 and TRBJ1-1; TRBD1 might be the D (5 bases). The germline V and J ends were trimmed by 5 bases and 3 bases, with 16 bases remaining between them. CDR1 is MNHEY and CDR2 is SMNVEV in the germline V gene (reference sequence). The CDR3 covers 15 residues.

CDR3 in DNA: TGTGCCAGCAGCTTAGCCCGGACGTTTGAAGCTTTCTTT. As protein: CASSLARTFEAFF. The chain is built from TRBV11-2 and TRBJ1-1; D unresolved. Germline assignment: CDR1 SGHAT and CDR2 FQNNGV. This CDR3 region has 13 residues. V gave up 1 base and J gave up 7 bases, with 10 bases separating them.

This chain joins TRBV10-3 and TRBJ1-1; 9 bases map to TRBD1. The CDR3 spans 13 residues. Germline V gene lookup returns CDR1 ENHRY and CDR2 SYGVKD. V was pared by 6 bases and J by 5 bases, with 4 bases of the junction left unmatched. CDR3: CAISQGQGTEAFF. Here the CDR3 DNA reads TGTGCCATCAGCCAGGGACAGGGTACTGAAGCTTTCTTT.

This sequence joins TRBV10-3 and TRBJ2-3, with 8 nucleotides matching TRBD1. After removal of 11 bases from V and 5 bases from J, the junction contained 12 bases not matched to a gene. Germline lookup yields CDR1 ENHRY and CDR2 SYGVKD. This CDR3 has 14 amino acids. As DNA, the CDR3 is TGTGCCCCCCAGAGGGGACAGGCGCTAGATACGCAGTATTTT. This gives the protein CAPQRGQALDTQYF.

The DNA of the CDR3 is TGCGCCAGCAGCGCGGGACAGGCCCTTGCCGGGGGAGAGCAGTTCTTC. Amino acids: CASSAGQALAGGEQFF. The chain has TRBV5-1 and TRBJ2-1; the match to TRBD1 covers 8 bases. The CDR3 sequence is 16 residues long. Germline CDR1 reads SGHRS; CDR2 reads YFSETQ. V shed 4 bases, J shed 10 bases, and the junction held 16 bases outside the gene matches. The variable domain in full, completed from reference TRBV5-1 and TRBJ2-1, reads KAGVTQTPRYLIKTRGQQVTLSCSPISGHRSVSWYQQTPGQGLQFLFEYFSETQRNKGNFPGRFSGRQFSNSRSEMNVSTLELGDSALYLCASSAGQALAGGEQFFGPGTRLTVL.

To note about this clonotype: A much larger clone sits a single nucleotide away, making a read error possible. This chain connects TRBV4-2 to TRBJ2-5; 7 bases line up with TRBD1. CDR1 and CDR2 (germline): LGHNA, YNFKEQ. The CDR3 runs to 14 residues. Unmatched junction bases numbered 9, after V lost 0 bases and J lost 11 bases. DNA of the CDR3: TGTGCCAGCAGCCAAGACGGACAGGTGGATGAGCAGTACTTC. Its translation is CASSQDGQVDEQYF.

V and J are TRBV5-1 and TRBJ2-2; weak D call: TRBD2 (6 bases). From germline, CDR1 is SGHRS and CDR2 YFSETQ. The CDR3 covers 19 residues. V was clipped by 4 bases and J by 0 bases, with 22 bases between them. CDR3 protein: CASSRGLPLGPANTGELFF. CDR3 nucleotide sequence: TGCGCCAGCAGCCGGGGACTGCCTCTCGGGCCCGCGAACACCGGGGAGCTGTTTTTT.

This clonotype was seen a few times. The rearrangement uses TRBV30 and TRBJ1-2, with 8 bases aligning to TRBD1. Trimming removed 3 bases from V and 3 bases from J; junction bases left unmatched: 3. Germline lookup yields CDR1 GTSNPN and CDR2 SVGIG (reference sequence). The CDR3 consists of 13 residues. The DNA of the CDR3 is TGTGCCTGGAGCGCGGACAGGGACTATGGCTACACCTTC. Its protein product is CAWSADRDYGYTF.

CDR3 loop: CANSKVTDRRGGYF. DNA for the CDR3: TGTGCCAACAGCAAAGTAACGGATCGGCGGGGAGGGTACTTC. This rearrangement joins TRBV21-1 to TRBJ2-5; no check of the table's D call, TRBD2, against the DNA was made. TRBV21-1 is assigned pseudogene status. The CDR3 length is 14 residues.

The rearrangement uses TRBV28 and TRBJ1-2; no reliable D call. The V end lost 6 bases, the J end lost 8 bases, and 13 bases lay between the germline ends. This CDR3 is 12 amino acids long. Germline V gives CDR1 MDHEN, CDR2 SYDVKM. The CDR3: CASRGPHGGYTF. The CDR3 nucleotides read TGTGCCAGCAGGGGCCCCCACGGGGGCTACACCTTC.

The rearrangement uses TRBV20-1 and TRBJ2-1; D possibly uses TRBD1 or TRBD2 (6 bases each). The CDR3 spans 15 residues. CDR1 and CDR2 from the germline V gene are DFQATT and SNEGSKA (reference sequence). Trimming shortened V by 1 base and J by 4 bases, and 14 bases separated the two germline ends. CDR3 DNA sequence: TGCAGTGCTAGAGCCGGGGGCCCCACTTACAATGAGCAGTTCTTC. It codes for CSARAGGPTYNEQFF.